The 19 T cell receptor beta chains given below trace back to one sample, sequenced in a study of response to subunit inactivated influenza vaccine. TCRdb re-analysed the RT-PCR reads in MiXCR, keeping a single row per CDR3 protein. The data contain 500,000 to 600,000 distinct CDR3 sequences, around 11% of them singletons. These data were also filed under a second study, of T cells expressing NK-cell markers. That study reports: The cDNA for TCR beta came from 5'RACE template switching with UMIs.

The input for sequencing was PBMCs from blood, taken on the day of vaccination. These receptors all come from a man aged 45 to 65 who received an inactivated influenza vaccine.

The V call is TRBV7-2, the J call TRBJ2-3; tentative D call: TRBD2 (6 bases). V was pared by 5 bases and J by 11 bases, with 23 bases between. CDR3 length equals 15 residues. Germline V gene data show CDR1 as SGHTA and CDR2 as FQGNSA. CDR3 amino acids: CASSLSAGSQIGQYF. CDR3 nucleotide sequence: TGTGCCAGCAGCCTCTCCGCGGGGTCGCAGATCGGGCAGTATTTT.

The chain has TRBV29-1 and TRBJ1-1, with 12 bases lining up with TRBD1. The CDR3 totals 14 residues. The germline gives CDR1 SQVTM, CDR2 ANQGSEA. After removal of 3 bases from V and 11 bases from J, the junction contained 10 bases not matched to a gene. CDR3 in amino acids: CSVEGQGADPNAFF. CDR3 bases: TGCAGCGTTGAGGGACAGGGGGCAGACCCGAACGCTTTCTTT.

The rearrangement joins TRBV29-1 to TRBJ2-1; 8 bases map to TRBD1. Trimming at V came to 8 bases and at J to 9 bases, leaving 9 bases not matched to a gene. The CDR3 has 12 residues. The germline gives CDR1 SQVTM, CDR2 ANQGSEA. CDR3 sequence reads: CSLVAQGAEQFF. The CDR3 DNA is TGCAGCTTAGTAGCCCAGGGGGCTGAGCAGTTCTTC.

This chain links TRBV7-9 with TRBJ2-2; D gene ambiguous. This CDR3 spans 16 amino acids. The V and J ends lost 5 bases and 5 bases respectively, with 18 bases between them. The germline CDR1 and CDR2 sequences are SEHNR and FQNEAQ (reference sequence). CDR3 region: CASSPPLLHGTGELFF. CDR3 sequence (DNA): TGTGCCAGCAGCCCACCGCTTCTACATGGGACCGGGGAGCTGTTTTTT.

The chain couples TRBV20-1 to TRBJ2-6, with D unresolved. CDR1 is DFQATT, CDR2 SNEGSKA, per germline (reference sequence). V was pared by 1 base and J by 0 bases, with 7 bases between. The CDR3 runs 15 residues. DNA of the CDR3: TGCAGTGCTAGAGCGGACGGCTCTGGGGCCAACGTCCTGACTTTC. This gives the protein CSARADGSGANVLTF.

This clonotype was observed a few times. The chain carries TRBV5-5 and TRBJ2-3, with D possibly called TRBD1 or TRBD2 (5 bases each). The V end lost 3 bases, the J end lost 5 bases, and 13 bases lay between the germline ends. The CDR3 has 14 residues. The V gene's germline CDR1 is SGHKS and CDR2 YYEKEE (reference sequence). CDR3 loop: CASSWGWEKDTQYF. The CDR3 coding sequence is TGTGCCAGCAGCTGGGGCTGGGAGAAAGATACGCAGTATTTT.

This rearrangement joins TRBV7-9 to TRBJ1-1, with a weak D call TRBD1 (6 bases). The ends were cut back, 4 bases at V and 0 bases at J, with 15 bases in the middle. The CDR3 is 16 amino acids. Germline V gene data show CDR1 as SEHNR and CDR2 as FQNEAQ (reference sequence). CDR3 sequence (DNA): TGTGCCAGCAGCTCGTACGGACAGACAATGAACACTGAAGCTTTCTTT. Translating gives CASSSYGQTMNTEAFF.

The gene calls are TRBV15 and TRBJ2-4; tentative D call: TRBD2 (6 bases). Germline V lookup: CDR1 LNHNV, CDR2 YYDKDF (reference sequence). The CDR3 is 17 amino acids. The V end lost 0 bases, the J end lost 1 base, and 13 bases lay between the germline ends. The CDR3 spells CATSRDEGRWAKNIQYF. The CDR3 nucleotides read TGTGCCACCAGCAGAGATGAGGGGAGGTGGGCCAAAAACATTCAGTACTTC.

V and J are TRBV11-2 and TRBJ2-7; D perhaps matches TRBD1 (6 bases). Looked up from germline, CDR1 is SGHAT and CDR2 is FQNNGV. V was pared by 8 bases and J by 0 bases, with 17 bases between. The CDR3 sequence is 15 residues long. Here the CDR3 reads CASSNRQGNSYEQYF. In nucleotides, the CDR3 is TGTGCCAGCTCGAACCGCCAGGGGAACTCCTACGAGCAGTACTTC.

This clonotype has at least ten counts. The chain has TRBV18 and TRBJ2-4; 8 bases line up with TRBD1. Germline CDR1 and CDR2: KGHSH and LQKENI. The V segment lost 6 bases and the J segment 0 bases; nucleotides outside the gene matches: 7. The CDR3 totals 16 residues. CDR3 protein: CASSRGQGLAKNIQYF. The DNA for the CDR3 is TGTGCCAGCTCCCGTGGACAGGGTCTAGCCAAAAACATTCAGTACTTC.

This clonotype was counted between two and nine times. The chain links TRBV5-1 to TRBJ2-3; the D gene is possibly TRBD2 (6 bases). Per germline, CDR1 SGHRS and CDR2 YFSETQ. This CDR3 contains 14 residues. V lost 1 base and J 6 bases, leaving 12 bases between the germline ends. CDR3 sequence reads: CASSLFGAGDTQYF. The CDR3 coding sequence is TGCGCCAGCAGCTTGTTCGGAGCGGGCGATACGCAGTATTTT.

The DNA for the CDR3 is TGCAGTGCTAGACCGATTCAGGGGATGAGCGAGACCCAGTACTTC. Protein sequence: CSARPIQGMSETQYF. This chain uses TRBV20-1 with TRBJ2-5; the D gene is possibly TRBD1 (6 bases). Germline V lookup: CDR1 DFQATT, CDR2 SNEGSKA (reference sequence). The CDR3 has 15 residues. Trimming left V 2 bases short and J 5 bases short, with 18 bases between.

The V and J genes are TRBV2 and TRBJ2-4; D is ambiguous. This CDR3 has 18 residues. Germline V lookup: CDR1 SNHLY, CDR2 FYNNEI. Trimming removed 3 bases at V and 4 bases at J, with 22 bases between. CDR3 amino acids: CASSDRPSASEAKNIQYF. Written as DNA, the CDR3 is TGTGCCAGCAGTGATAGGCCCTCGGCAAGCGAAGCAAAAAACATTCAGTACTTC.

This chain joins TRBV3-1 and TRBJ1-2; 12 nucleotides line up with TRBD1. Trimming cost V 7 bases and J 7 bases; bases outside gene matches: 7. The CDR3 length is 14 residues. Per germline, CDR1 LGHDT and CDR2 YNNKEL (reference sequence). This CDR3 reads CASTGDRGLGGYTF. The CDR3 coding sequence is TGTGCCAGCACGGGGGACAGGGGGCTCGGTGGCTACACCTTC.

This sequence joins TRBV10-3 and TRBJ2-7; D ambiguous. Deletions cut 6 bases from V and 0 bases from J, with 15 bases between. The CDR3 consists of 15 residues. Germline CDR1 is ENHRY and CDR2 is SYGVKD. The CDR3 DNA reads TGTGCCATCAGAAATACCGGTGTTAACTCCTACGAGCAGTACTTC. This translates into CAIRNTGVNSYEQYF.

The chain carries TRBV4-2 and TRBJ2-2; TRBD2 matches at 16 bases. Germline-derived CDR1 and CDR2 are LGHNA and YNFKEQ. The CDR3 spans 19 residues. Losses at the gene ends were 4 bases for V and 2 bases for J; bases not matched to a gene: 7. The CDR3 DNA is TGTGCCAGCAGCCGCCTGGGACTAGCGGGAGGGCCAAACACCGGGGAGCTGTTTTTT. Protein: CASSRLGLAGGPNTGELFF.

The J gene is TRBJ2-1, the V gene TRBV11-1, with 9 bases aligning to TRBD2. The CDR3 length is 16 residues. Germline V CDR1 and CDR2: SGHAT, FQDESV (reference sequence). J gave up 7 bases and V 5 bases, and 12 bases lay outside the gene matches. CDR3 sequence reads: CASSTIAGEARNEQFF. As DNA, the CDR3 is TGTGCCAGCAGCACCATAGCGGGAGAAGCTCGGAATGAGCAGTTCTTC.

This clonotype was observed at least ten times. This chain joins TRBV24-1 and TRBJ2-5, with D possibly TRBD1 on 5 matching bases. The CDR3 consists of 14 residues. Trimming stripped 5 bases from V and 9 bases from J, with 18 bases between. Germline loops: CDR1 KGHDR, CDR2 SFDVKD. The chain's CDR3 is CATSVDDSPEAQYF. CDR3 bases: TGTGCCACCAGTGTCGATGACAGCCCTGAGGCCCAGTACTTC.

This chain connects TRBV6-4 to TRBJ1-2; D call uncertain. V was trimmed by 0 bases and J by 4 bases, leaving 15 bases between them. CDR1 is MRHNA and CDR2 is SNTAGT in the germline V gene. There are 16 residues in the CDR3. In DNA, the CDR3 is TGTGCCAGCAGTGACTCGTTTCGCCCCCCCTTCTATGGCTACACCTTC. Its protein product is CASSDSFRPPFYGYTF.